This record looks at one T cell receptor beta chain sequence and its context. Antigen specificity is unknown. Produced via immunoSEQ multiplex PCR; TCRdb's table is partial and in-frame only. This sample carries fewer than 25,000 clones, 80% to 90% of them seen once, and the ten largest clones take 10% to 15%. This specimen comes from a study of T cell clones after liver transplantation. As for the study in general: TCRbeta sequencing after a pre-transplant mixed lymphocyte reaction identified graft-donor-reactive clones, later tracked in post-transplant blood. As an antigen-independent comparator, third-party-reactive TCRbeta sequences came from pre-transplant mixed lymphocyte reactions.

Germline V gives CDR1 SEHNR, CDR2 FQNEAQ (reference sequence). V was clipped by 4 bases and J by 0 bases; unmatched bases: 14. The CDR3 covers 18 residues. Findings and caveats of the study: Donor-reactive sequences fell more than third party-reactive ones, suggesting partial deletion. Graft donor-reactive T cells may have migrated into the graft rather than being deleted.

The sample was CD8+ T cells from blood, taken before liver transplant. The receptor's source is a human donor who received a liver transplant. The chain joins TRBV7-9 to TRBJ2-7; 8 nucleotides line up with TRBD2. CDR3 sequence (DNA): TGTGCCAGCAGCTCCCCAGCGGGGGCTAGCGGAGACTCCTACGAGCAGTACTTC. It encodes CASSSPAGASGDSYEQYF.